The 17 T cell receptor beta chains below all came from one sample that was sequenced in a study of blood T cell repertoires in COVID-19. Here immunoSEQ multiplex PCR was the method, and the copy in TCRdb shows in-frame clones only, minus some. The table has approximately 84,000 clones, approximately 87% seen once. Sequenced: peripheral blood. These receptors were taken from a human donor in a cohort sampled during active COVID-19.

V and J are TRBV7-6 and TRBJ2-7, with D unresolved. This CDR3 region has 14 residues. V was cut by 2 bases and J by 6 bases, with 14 bases left in between. Germline loops: CDR1 SGHVS, CDR2 FNYEAQ. CDR3 nucleotide sequence: TGTGCCAGCAGCTTATTTGGCAGAGGCAGCGAGCAGTACTTC. Translating it yields CASSLFGRGSEQYF.

The gene calls are TRBV4-1 and TRBJ1-1; D is unresolved. Trimming shortened V by 1 base and J by 0 bases, and 6 bases separated the two germline ends. CDR1 and CDR2 (germline): MGHRA, YSYEKL. CDR3 length equals 14 residues. CDR3 in DNA: TGCGCCAGCAGCCAAGGACTCCTGAACACTGAAGCTTTCTTT. Translated, it gives CASSQGLLNTEAFF.

The chain recombines TRBV7-9 with TRBJ2-1; 7 bases map to TRBD2. CDR1 SEHNR and CDR2 FQNEAQ come from the germline V gene (reference sequence). Unmatched junction bases numbered 11, after V lost 5 bases and J lost 10 bases. The length of the CDR3 is 14 residues. CDR3 nucleotide sequence: TGTGCCAGCAGCCTACGGGAGGTCCCATCCGAGCAGTTCTTC. This gives the protein CASSLREVPSEQFF.

The V call is TRBV29-1, the J call TRBJ1-1, with D perhaps TRBD1 (6 bases). CDR1 and CDR2 (germline): SQVTM, ANQGSEA. Trimming cost V 7 bases and J 4 bases, with 13 bases left between them. The CDR3 length is 12 residues. The CDR3 sequence: CSACTGTTEAFF. The CDR3 coding sequence is TGCAGCGCCTGTACAGGGACCACTGAAGCTTTCTTT.

The chain recombines TRBV3-1 (or the pseudogene TRBV3-2) with TRBJ2-1, with no clear D. V lost 0 bases to trimming and J lost 6 bases, with 6 bases between them. The CDR3 spans 13 residues. Germline CDR1 reads LGHDT; CDR2 reads YNNKEL (reference sequence). DNA for the CDR3: TGTGCCAGCAGCCAAGACCCATTCAATGAGCAGTTCTTC. Its protein product is CASSQDPFNEQFF.

The table lists this clone with a few counts. V usage is TRBV7-9 and J usage is TRBJ2-1; possibly TRBD2 for D (6 bases). The germline V gene has CDR1 SEHNR and CDR2 FQNEAQ (reference sequence). This CDR3 is built from 15 residues. Trimming took off 8 bases at V and 6 bases at J, with 20 bases between the two ends. This CDR3 is CASETGLGRVNEQFF. The CDR3 nucleotides are TGTGCCAGCGAAACGGGACTGGGAAGAGTCAATGAGCAGTTCTTC.

The genes are TRBV5-4 and TRBJ2-7, with 10 bases that match TRBD2. V lost 3 bases to trimming and J lost 3 bases; unmatched junction nucleotides: 6. CDR1 is SGHNT and CDR2 is YYREEE in the germline V gene (reference sequence). This CDR3 contains 15 residues. The CDR3 reads CASSSQREGGYEQYF. In nucleotides, the CDR3 is TGTGCCAGCAGCTCGCAGCGGGAGGGAGGCTACGAGCAGTACTTC.

This clone has a handful of counts. The J gene is TRBJ2-7, the V gene TRBV7-9, with 11 bases aligning to TRBD1. CDR1 and CDR2 from the germline V gene are SEHNR and FQNEAQ (reference sequence). The V and J ends lost 2 bases and 5 bases, in that order; junction bases with no gene match: 2. This CDR3 contains 14 residues. The chain's CDR3 is CASSLRGQGDEQYF. In DNA, the CDR3 is TGTGCCAGCAGCTTAAGGGGACAGGGGGACGAGCAGTACTTC.

The chain has TRBV7-3 and TRBJ2-1; 13 positions match TRBD2. The V gene's germline CDR1 is SGHTA and CDR2 FQGTGA. The junction had 7 bases not matched to a gene; V was cut back by 5 bases and J by 9 bases. The CDR3 covers 15 residues. The CDR3 protein is CASSSGLAGDSEQFF. As DNA, the CDR3 is TGTGCCAGCAGCAGCGGACTAGCGGGAGATAGTGAGCAGTTCTTC. The entire variable domain, with the rest obtained from reference TRBV7-3 and TRBJ2-1, is as follows: GAGVSQTPSNKVTEKGKYVELRCDPISGHTALYWYRQSLGQGPEFLIYFQGTGAADDSGLPNDRFFAVRPEGSVSTLKIQRTERGDSAVYLCASSSGLAGDSEQFFGPGTRLTVL.

This clone occurred once. V is TRBV11-2 and J is TRBJ2-7, with TRBD1 matching over 7 bases. CDR3 length: 13 amino acids. The V and J ends lost 4 bases and 3 bases, in that order; junction bases with no gene match: 3. CDR1 is SGHAT and CDR2 is FQNNGV in the germline V gene. The CDR3 sequence: CASSSTGSYEQYF. In nucleotides, the CDR3 is TGTGCCAGCAGCTCGACAGGGAGCTACGAGCAGTACTTC.

The chain uses TRBV3-1 (or the pseudogene TRBV3-2) and TRBJ2-1; 8 bases align to TRBD2. There are 18 residues in the CDR3. The V segment lost 0 bases and the J segment 3 bases; nucleotides outside the gene matches: 10. CDR1 and CDR2 (germline): LGHDT, YNNKEL (reference sequence). Here the CDR3 reads CASSQDDLTGGFYNEQFF. CDR3 in DNA: TGTGCCAGCAGCCAAGATGACCTAACGGGAGGGTTCTACAATGAGCAGTTCTTC.

V usage is TRBV29-1 and J usage is TRBJ1-4; D is unresolved. The V end was cut by 5 bases, the J end by 7 bases, with 17 bases between. This CDR3 contains 14 residues. Germline-derived CDR1 and CDR2 are SQVTM and ANQGSEA. CDR3 loop: CSVKNNNNFEKLFF. CDR3 bases: TGCAGCGTTAAGAACAACAATAATTTTGAAAAACTGTTTTTT.

This rearrangement joins TRBV5-1 to TRBJ2-7, with 12 bases identical to TRBD2. This CDR3 is 15 amino acids long. Trimming took 4 bases from V and 4 from J; bases not matched to a gene: 6. Germline V CDR1 and CDR2: SGHRS, YFSETQ. Here the CDR3 reads CASSRELAGGYEQYF. CDR3 coding DNA: TGCGCCAGCAGCAGGGAACTAGCGGGAGGTTACGAGCAGTACTTC.

The CDR3 here is CASSLPTQGEAFF. The CDR3 DNA follows: TGTGCCAGCAGTTTACCCACACAGGGAGAAGCTTTCTTT. The V and J genes are TRBV28 and TRBJ1-1, with D possibly matching TRBD1 (6 bases). The germline CDR1 and CDR2 sequences are MDHEN and SYDVKM. Between the trimmed V and J ends, which lost 2 bases and 8 bases, there was a span of 12 bases. The CDR3 is 13 residues long.

The chain employs TRBV6-2 or TRBV6-3 and TRBJ2-2; D may be TRBD2 (6 bases). Germline V gene sequence: CDR1 MNHEY, CDR2 SVGEGT. The CDR3 spans 14 residues. V shed 5 bases and J shed 5 bases, with 12 bases lying between them. CDR3: CASSKDYSTGELFF. DNA for the CDR3: TGTGCCAGCAGTAAGGACTATTCGACCGGGGAGCTGTTTTTT.

The rearrangement uses TRBV7-3 and TRBJ2-1, with 7 bases identical to TRBD2. Trimming at V came to 4 bases and at J to 7 bases, leaving 7 bases not matched to a gene. The CDR3 is made up of 14 amino acids. Germline V gene sequence: CDR1 SGHTA, CDR2 FQGTGA. The CDR3 coding sequence is TGTGCCAGCAGCTCTCCCGGGGAGGGGAATGAGCAGTTCTTC. It specifies CASSSPGEGNEQFF. Combining the CDR3 with reference TRBV7-3 and TRBJ2-1 gives the whole variable domain GAGVSQTPSNKVTEKGKYVELRCDPISGHTALYWYRQSLGQGPEFLIYFQGTGAADDSGLPNDRFFAVRPEGSVSTLKIQRTERGDSAVYLCASSSPGEGNEQFFGPGTRLTVL.

This clone was detected once. The chain is built from TRBV5-6 and TRBJ1-5; possible D gene TRBD1, 6 bases. Trimming stripped 3 bases from V and 9 bases from J, with 13 bases between. This CDR3 is built from 13 residues. The germline V gene has CDR1 SGHDT and CDR2 YYEEEE. Here the CDR3 DNA reads TGTGCCAGCAGCTCCGGACAGTCAGGGCCCCAGCATTTT. Translation: CASSSGQSGPQHF.